The rows below give T cell receptor beta chains drawn from one sample of a study of shared T cell receptors in the human thymus. Profiling relied on immunoSEQ multiplex PCR, and the TCRdb table lists in-frame clones only, not all of them. This sample has 650,000 to 950,000 clones, with around 85% found just once. The same data also contributed to another study, on human thymus T cells.

Material: thymocytes. The receptor source for this set is a girl less than two years old with a congenital heart defect. The CDR3 runs from the conserved cysteine through the conserved F or W. A D gene is named only where the DNA matches it firmly. Not all rows give a size; the values are once, few, many and, for expanded clones, a class.

NA	TRBD1	TRBJ1-2	TRBV9	CASSVEGTGSYGYTF	TGTGCCAGCAGCGTAGAGGGGACAGGGAGCTATGGCTACACCTTC
NA	TRBD1	TRBJ2-5	TRBV25-1	CASSGRSTGIKTQYF	TGTGCCAGCAGTGGTCGGTCGACAGGGATAAAGACCCAGTACTTC
NA	TRBD1	TRBJ1-6	TRBV19	CASSFAGGGSRNSPLHF	TGTGCCAGTAGTTTTGCGGGAGGGGGCTCGAGGAATTCACCCCTCCACTTT
NA	TRBD2	TRBJ2-3	TRBV19	CASMPRLAGGTDTQYF	TGTGCCAGTATGCCGCGACTAGCGGGGGGCACAGATACGCAGTATTTT
NA	NA	TRBJ1-3	TRBV13	CASSRRGNTIYF	TGTGCCAGCAGCCGCCGGGGAAACACCATATATTTT
NA	NA	TRBJ2-3	TRBV9	CASSVDHSTDTQYF	TGTGCCAGCAGCGTAGATCATAGCACAGATACGCAGTATTTT
NA	NA	TRBJ1-1	TRBV10-3	CAISETGKSAFF	TGTGCCATCAGTGAGACCGGGAAGTCGGCTTTCTTT
few	NA	TRBJ2-7	TRBV11-2	CASSLRDRGPAGGYEQYF	TGTGCCAGCAGCTTAAGGGACAGGGGACCAGCGGGGGGCTACGAGCAGTACTTC
NA	TRBD2	TRBJ2-7	TRBV27	CASSLGTSGATYEQYF	TGTGCCAGCAGTTTGGGGACTAGCGGGGCAACCTACGAGCAGTACTTC
few	TRBD1	TRBJ1-6	TRBV7-9	CASSRADRAGRGSPLHF	TGTGCCAGCAGCCGAGCCGACAGGGCGGGTCGGGGGTCACCCCTCCACTTT
NA	NA	TRBJ1-1	TRBV19	CASSPAGRWDTEAFF	TGTGCCAGTAGTCCGGCGGGACGGTGGGACACTGAAGCTTTCTTT
few	NA	TRBJ2-6	TRBV6-5	CASSYWSSGANVLTF	TGTGCCAGCAGTTATTGGAGCTCTGGGGCCAACGTCCTGACTTTC
few	NA	TRBJ2-7	TRBV5-6	CASSLWGHRDEQYF	TGTGCCAGCAGCCTATGGGGCCACCGGGACGAGCAGTACTTC
NA	TRBD1	TRBJ1-2	TRBV5-1	CASSPDSGQSYGYTF	TGCGCCAGCAGCCCGGATTCGGGACAGAGCTATGGCTACACCTTC
NA	NA	TRBJ2-1	TRBV7-6	CASSSHRGLPSYNEQFF	TGTGCCAGCAGCTCCCACCGGGGGTTGCCATCCTACAATGAGCAGTTCTTC
few	NA	TRBJ1-6	TRBV6-5	CASSPRAKDSPLHF	TGTGCCAGCAGTCCCAGGGCGAAAGATTCACCCCTCCACTTT
NA	TRBD1	TRBJ2-7	TRBV14	CASSRTRDRAYEQYF	TGTGCCAGCAGCCGAACACGGGACAGGGCCTACGAGCAGTACTTC
NA	TRBD1	TRBJ1-3	TRBV2	CASMVQGMGNTIYF	TGTGCCAGCATGGTACAGGGGATGGGAAACACCATATATTTT
NA	NA	TRBJ2-1	TRBV4-1	CASSQGRRCYNEQFF	TGCGCCAGCAGCCAAGGGCGGCGGTGCTACAATGAGCAGTTCTTC
once	TRBD1	TRBJ2-1	TRBV6-1	CASSGTGGVEQFF	TGTGCCAGCAGTGGAACAGGGGGCGTTGAGCAGTTCTTC
NA	TRBD2	TRBJ2-5	TRBV5-1	CASSLPPLAGGPWEETQYF	TGCGCCAGCAGCTTGCCCCCTTTAGCGGGGGGGCCTTGGGAAGAGACCCAGTACTTC
NA	NA	TRBJ2-7	TRBV15	CATSQGTYEQYF	TGTGCCACCAGCCAGGGTACGTACGAGCAGTACTTC
NA	NA	TRBJ2-6	TRBV11-2	CASSLVGQETPSGANVLTF	TGTGCCAGCAGCTTAGTGGGGCAGGAAACCCCCTCTGGGGCCAACGTCCTGACTTTC
NA	NA	TRBJ1-1	TRBV15	CATTPQQSRLSNTEAFF	TGTGCCACCACCCCACAACAGTCCCGCCTTTCAAACACTGAAGCTTTCTTT
NA	NA	TRBJ1-5	TRBV5-5	CASSRVNQPQHF	TGTGCCAGCAGCCGAGTTAATCAGCCCCAGCATTTT